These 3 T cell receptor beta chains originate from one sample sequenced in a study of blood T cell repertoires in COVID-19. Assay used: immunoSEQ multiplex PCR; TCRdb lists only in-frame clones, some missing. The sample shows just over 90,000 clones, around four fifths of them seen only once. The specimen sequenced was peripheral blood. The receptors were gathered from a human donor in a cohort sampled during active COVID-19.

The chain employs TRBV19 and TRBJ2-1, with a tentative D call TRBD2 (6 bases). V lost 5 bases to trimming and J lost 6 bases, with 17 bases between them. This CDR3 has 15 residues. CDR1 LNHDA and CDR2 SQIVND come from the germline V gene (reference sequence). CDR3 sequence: CASSAKLTSSNEQFF. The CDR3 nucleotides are TGTGCCAGTAGTGCCAAACTAACTAGCAGCAATGAGCAGTTCTTC.

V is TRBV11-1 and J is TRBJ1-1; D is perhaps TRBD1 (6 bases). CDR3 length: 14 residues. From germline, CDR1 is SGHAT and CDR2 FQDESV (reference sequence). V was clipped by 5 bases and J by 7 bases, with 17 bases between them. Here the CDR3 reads CASSHSLNRVEAFF. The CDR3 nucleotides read TGTGCCAGCAGCCATAGTCTTAACAGGGTTGAAGCTTTCTTT.

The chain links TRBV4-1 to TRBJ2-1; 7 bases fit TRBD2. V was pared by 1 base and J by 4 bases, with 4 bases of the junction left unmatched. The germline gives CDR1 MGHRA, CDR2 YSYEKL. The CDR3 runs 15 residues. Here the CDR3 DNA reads TGCGCCAGCAGCCAAGCCCAGCGGGGATACAATGAGCAGTTCTTC. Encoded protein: CASSQAQRGYNEQFF.